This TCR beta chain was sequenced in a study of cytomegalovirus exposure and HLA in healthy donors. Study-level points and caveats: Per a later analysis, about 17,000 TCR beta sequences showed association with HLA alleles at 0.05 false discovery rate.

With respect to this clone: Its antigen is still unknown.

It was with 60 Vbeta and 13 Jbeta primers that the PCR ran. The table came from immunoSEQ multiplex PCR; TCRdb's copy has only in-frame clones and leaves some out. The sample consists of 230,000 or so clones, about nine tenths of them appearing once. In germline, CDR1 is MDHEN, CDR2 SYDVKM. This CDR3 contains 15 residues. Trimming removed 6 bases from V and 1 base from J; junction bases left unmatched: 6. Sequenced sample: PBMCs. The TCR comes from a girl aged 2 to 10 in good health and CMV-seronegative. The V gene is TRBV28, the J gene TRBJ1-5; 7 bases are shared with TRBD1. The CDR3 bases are TGTGCCAGCAGGATAGGGGGCCGGAGCAATCAGCCCCAGCATTTT. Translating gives CASRIGGRSNQPQHF.